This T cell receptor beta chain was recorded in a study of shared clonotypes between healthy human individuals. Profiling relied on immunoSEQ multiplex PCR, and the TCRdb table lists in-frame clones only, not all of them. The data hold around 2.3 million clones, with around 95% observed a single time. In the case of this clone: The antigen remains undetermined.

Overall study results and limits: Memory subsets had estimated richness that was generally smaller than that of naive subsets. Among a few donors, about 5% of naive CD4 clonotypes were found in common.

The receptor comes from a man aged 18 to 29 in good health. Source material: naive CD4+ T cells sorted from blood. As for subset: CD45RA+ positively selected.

CDR3 amino acids: CASSPPSLAQLGHGYTF. In nucleotides, the CDR3 is TGTGCCAGCTCACCACCTAGTCTGGCACAGTTGGGCCATGGCTACACCTTC. The chain uses TRBV18 and TRBJ1-2; D not resolved. CDR1 and CDR2 from the germline V gene are KGHSH and LQKENI. The V and J ends lost 0 bases and 6 bases respectively, with 20 bases between them. The CDR3 length is 17 residues.